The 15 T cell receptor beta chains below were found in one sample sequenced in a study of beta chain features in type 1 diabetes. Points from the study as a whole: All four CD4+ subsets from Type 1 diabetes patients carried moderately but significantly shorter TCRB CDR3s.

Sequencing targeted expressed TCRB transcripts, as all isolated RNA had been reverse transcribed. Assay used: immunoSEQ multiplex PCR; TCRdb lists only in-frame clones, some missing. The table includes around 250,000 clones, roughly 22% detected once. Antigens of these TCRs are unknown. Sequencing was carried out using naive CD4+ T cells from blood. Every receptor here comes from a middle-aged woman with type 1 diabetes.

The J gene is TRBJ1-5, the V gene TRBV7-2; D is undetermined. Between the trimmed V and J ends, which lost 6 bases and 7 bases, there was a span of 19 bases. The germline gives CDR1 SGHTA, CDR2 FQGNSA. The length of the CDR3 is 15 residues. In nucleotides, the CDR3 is TGTGCCAGCAGTCTAGGGTCGACAACGGGGCAGCCCCAGCATTTT. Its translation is CASSLGSTTGQPQHF.

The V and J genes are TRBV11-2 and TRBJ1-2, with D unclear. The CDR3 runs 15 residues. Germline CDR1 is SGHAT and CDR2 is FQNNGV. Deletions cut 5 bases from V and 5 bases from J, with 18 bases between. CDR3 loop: CASSPPLVGAYGYTF. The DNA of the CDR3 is TGTGCCAGCAGCCCCCCCCTGGTAGGAGCTTATGGCTACACCTTC.

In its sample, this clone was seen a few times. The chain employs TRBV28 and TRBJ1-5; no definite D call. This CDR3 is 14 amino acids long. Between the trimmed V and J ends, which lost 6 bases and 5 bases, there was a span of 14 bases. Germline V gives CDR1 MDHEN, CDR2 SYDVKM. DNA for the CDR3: TGTGCCAGCAGCCCCGTTGGCAGTCATCAGCCCCAGCATTTT. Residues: CASSPVGSHQPQHF.

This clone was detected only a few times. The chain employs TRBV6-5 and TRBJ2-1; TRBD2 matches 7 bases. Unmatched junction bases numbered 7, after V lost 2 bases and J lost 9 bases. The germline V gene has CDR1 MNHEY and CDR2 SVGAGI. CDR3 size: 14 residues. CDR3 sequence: CASSYPLGGGEQFF. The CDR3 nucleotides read TGTGCCAGCAGTTACCCCCTGGGGGGGGGTGAGCAGTTCTTC.

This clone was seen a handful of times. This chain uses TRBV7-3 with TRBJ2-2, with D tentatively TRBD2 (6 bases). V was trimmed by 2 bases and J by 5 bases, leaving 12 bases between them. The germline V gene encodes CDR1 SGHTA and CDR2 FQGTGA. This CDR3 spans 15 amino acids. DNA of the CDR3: TGTGCCAGCAGCTTATGGGCAGGGAGGACCGGGGAGCTGTTTTTT. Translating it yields CASSLWAGRTGELFF.

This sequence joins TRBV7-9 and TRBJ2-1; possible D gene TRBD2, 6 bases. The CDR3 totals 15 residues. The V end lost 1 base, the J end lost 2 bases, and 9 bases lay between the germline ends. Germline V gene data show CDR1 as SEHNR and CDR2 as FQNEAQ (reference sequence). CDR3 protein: CASSLDAGPYNEQFF. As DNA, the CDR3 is TGTGCCAGCAGCTTAGACGCGGGGCCCTACAATGAGCAGTTCTTC.

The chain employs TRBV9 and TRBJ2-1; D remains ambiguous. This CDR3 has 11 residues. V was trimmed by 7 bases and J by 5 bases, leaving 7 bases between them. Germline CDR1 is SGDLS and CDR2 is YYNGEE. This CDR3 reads CASANNNEQFF. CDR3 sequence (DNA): TGTGCCAGCGCAAACAACAATGAGCAGTTCTTC.

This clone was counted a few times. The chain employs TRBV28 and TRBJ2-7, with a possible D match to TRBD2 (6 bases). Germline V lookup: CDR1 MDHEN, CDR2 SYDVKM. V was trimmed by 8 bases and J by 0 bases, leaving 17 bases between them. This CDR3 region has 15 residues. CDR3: CASGLVGGSSYEQYF. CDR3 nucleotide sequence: TGTGCCAGCGGCCTGGTGGGGGGAAGCTCCTACGAGCAGTACTTC.

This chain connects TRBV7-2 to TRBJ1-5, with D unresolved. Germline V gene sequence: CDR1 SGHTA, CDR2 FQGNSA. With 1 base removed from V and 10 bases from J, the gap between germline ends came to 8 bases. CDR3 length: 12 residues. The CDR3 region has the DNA TGTGCCAGCAGCTTAGGACTCCGTCCCCAGCATTTT. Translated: CASSLGLRPQHF.

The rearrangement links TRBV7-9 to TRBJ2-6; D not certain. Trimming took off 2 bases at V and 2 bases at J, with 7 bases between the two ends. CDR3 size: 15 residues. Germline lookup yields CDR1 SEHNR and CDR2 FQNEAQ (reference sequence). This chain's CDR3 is CASSLTAAGANVLTF. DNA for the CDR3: TGTGCCAGCAGCTTAACCGCAGCTGGGGCCAACGTCCTGACTTTC. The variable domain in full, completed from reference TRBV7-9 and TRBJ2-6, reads DTGVSQNPRHKITKRGQNVTFRCDPISEHNRLYWYRQTLGQGPEFLTYFQNEAQLEKSRLLSDRFSAERPKGSFSTLEIQRTEQGDSAMYLCASSLTAAGANVLTFGAGSRLTVL.

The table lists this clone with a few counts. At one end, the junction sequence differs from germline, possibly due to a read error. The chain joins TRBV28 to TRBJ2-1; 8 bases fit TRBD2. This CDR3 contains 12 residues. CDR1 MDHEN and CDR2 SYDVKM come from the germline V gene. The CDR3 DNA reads TGTGCCAGTTGGACTAGCTACCATGAGCAGTTCTTC. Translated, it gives CASWTSYHEQFF.

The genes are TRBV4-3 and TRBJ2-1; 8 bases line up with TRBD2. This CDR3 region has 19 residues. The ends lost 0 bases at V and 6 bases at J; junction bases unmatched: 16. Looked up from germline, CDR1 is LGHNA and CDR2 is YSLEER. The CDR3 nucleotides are TGCGCCAGCAGCCAAGATGTGCTGAGTGGACTAGCTTATATCAATGAGCAGTTCTTC. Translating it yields CASSQDVLSGLAYINEQFF.

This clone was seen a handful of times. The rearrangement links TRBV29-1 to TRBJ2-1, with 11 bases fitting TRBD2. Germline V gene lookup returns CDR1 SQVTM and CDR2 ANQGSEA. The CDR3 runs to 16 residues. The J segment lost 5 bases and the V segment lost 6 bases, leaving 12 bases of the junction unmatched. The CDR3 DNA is TGCAGCGTCGGGAGGGGACCGGGACTAGCGGACAATGAGCAGTTCTTC. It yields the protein CSVGRGPGLADNEQFF.

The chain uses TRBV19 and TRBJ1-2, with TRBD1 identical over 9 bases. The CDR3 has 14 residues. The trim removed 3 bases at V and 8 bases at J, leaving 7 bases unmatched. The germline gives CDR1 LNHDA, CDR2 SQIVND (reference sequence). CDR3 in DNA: TGTGCCAGTAGTATCGCCACAGGGGGCTACGGCTACACCTTC. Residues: CASSIATGGYGYTF. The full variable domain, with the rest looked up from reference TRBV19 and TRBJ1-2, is DGGITQSPKYLFRKEGQNVTLSCEQNLNHDAMYWYRQDPGQGLRLIYYSQIVNDFQKGDIAEGYSVSREKKESFPLTVTSAQKNPTAFYLCASSIATGGYGYTFGSGTRLTVV.

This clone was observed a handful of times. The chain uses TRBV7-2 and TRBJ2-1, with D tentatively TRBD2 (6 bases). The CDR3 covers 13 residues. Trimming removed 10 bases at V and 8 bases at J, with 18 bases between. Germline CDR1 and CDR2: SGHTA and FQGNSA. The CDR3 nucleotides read TGTGCCACCAGGCAGCGGGTGAGCGATGAGCAGTTCTTC. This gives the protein CATRQRVSDEQFF.